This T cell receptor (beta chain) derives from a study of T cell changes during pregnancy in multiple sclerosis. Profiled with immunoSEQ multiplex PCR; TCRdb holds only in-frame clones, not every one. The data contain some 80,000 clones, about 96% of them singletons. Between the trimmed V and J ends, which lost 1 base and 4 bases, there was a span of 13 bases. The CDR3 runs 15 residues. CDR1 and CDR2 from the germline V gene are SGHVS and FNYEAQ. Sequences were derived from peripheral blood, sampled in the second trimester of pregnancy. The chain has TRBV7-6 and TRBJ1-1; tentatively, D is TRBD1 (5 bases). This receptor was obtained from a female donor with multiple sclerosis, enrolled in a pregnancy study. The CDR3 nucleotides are TGTGCCAGCAGCTTAGTGGGGGGTTCAGGCACTGAAGCTTTCTTT. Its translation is CASSLVGGSGTEAFF.